This entry lists 2 T cell receptor beta chains sequenced from one sample in a study of regulatory T cells in long-lasting Graves disease. Time point described: newly diagnosed GD, antithyroid drugs for less than 3 months. There was RNA extracted from PBMCs, and the TCR library was made from it. Through Arm-PCR of CDR3 regions and iRepertoire HTBI primers, TCR beta libraries were built. Using its own MiXCR run on the multiplex PCR reads, TCRdb lists one record per CDR3 protein. Among some 400,000 distinct CDR3 sequences listed, 15% were seen once. The same data also went into a second study, on T cells in Graves' hyperthyroidism and ophthalmopathy.

The sequencing used peripheral blood mononuclear cells (PBMCs), collected at new diagnosis, from a patient treated with antithyroid drugs. The receptors shown here come from a woman in her twenties or thirties with Graves disease.

This clonotype was found many times. The chain couples TRBV12-3 or TRBV12-4 to TRBJ2-7, with unresolved D. The length of the CDR3 is 14 residues. V lost 2 bases and J 2 bases, leaving 10 bases between the germline ends. In DNA form, the CDR3 reads TGTGCCAGCAGTTTACGGAGTTTAGCCTACGAGCAGTACTTC. Residues: CASSLRSLAYEQYF.

V gene TRBV11-2 combines with J gene TRBJ2-1, with D possibly being TRBD1 (9 bases). Germline CDR1 SGHAT, CDR2 FQNNGV. The CDR3 sequence is 20 residues long. With 2 bases removed from V and 9 bases from J, the gap between germline ends came to 32 bases. This CDR3 reads CASSLRERGQGSGSRGEQFF. The CDR3 bases are TGTGCCAGCAGCTTAAGGGAACGGGGACAGGGAAGCGGGAGCCGGGGTGAGCAGTTCTTC.